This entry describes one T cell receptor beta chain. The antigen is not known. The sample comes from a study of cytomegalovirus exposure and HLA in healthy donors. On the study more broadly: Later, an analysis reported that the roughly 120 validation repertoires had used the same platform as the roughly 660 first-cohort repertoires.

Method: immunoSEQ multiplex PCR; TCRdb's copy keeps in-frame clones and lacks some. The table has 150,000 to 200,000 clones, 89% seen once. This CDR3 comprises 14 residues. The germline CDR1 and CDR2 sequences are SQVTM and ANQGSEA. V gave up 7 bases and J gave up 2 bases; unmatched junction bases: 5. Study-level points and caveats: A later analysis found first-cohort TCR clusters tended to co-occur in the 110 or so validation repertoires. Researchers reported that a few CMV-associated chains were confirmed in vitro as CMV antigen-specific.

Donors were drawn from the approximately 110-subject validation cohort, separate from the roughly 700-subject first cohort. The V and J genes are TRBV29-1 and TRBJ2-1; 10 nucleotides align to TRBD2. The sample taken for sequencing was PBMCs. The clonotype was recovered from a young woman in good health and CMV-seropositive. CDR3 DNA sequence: TGCAGCGCCGGGACTAGCGTAGCCTACAATGAGCAGTTCTTC. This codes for CSAGTSVAYNEQFF.